These T cell receptor beta chains were read from a single sample in a study of Graves' ophthalmopathy and Graves' hyperthyroidism. TCRdb independently ran MiXCR on the multiplex PCR reads; one entry per CDR3 protein. The table shows roughly 300,000 distinct CDR3 sequences, with 17% occurring only once. Sequenced material: peripheral blood. The receptors were sampled from an adult man with Graves' ophthalmopathy. Each CDR3 is given with its conserved first and last residue. A D gene is named only where the DNA matches it firmly. Only part of the rows carry a size: once, few, many, or a class if the clone is expanded.

J gene: TRBJ2-7
V gene: TRBV2
clone size: many
D gene: -
CDR3 protein: CASSEVVSTYEQYF
CDR3 DNA: TGTGCCAGCAGTGAAGTTGTGAGTACCTACGAGCAGTACTTC

J gene: TRBJ2-2
V gene: TRBV12-3/TRBV12-4
clone size: many
D gene: TRBD1
CDR3 protein: CASSPRTGPGELFF
CDR3 DNA: TGTGCCAGCAGCCCCAGGACAGGGCCAGGGGAGCTGTTTTTT

J gene: TRBJ1-5
V gene: TRBV15
clone size: -
D gene: -
CDR3 protein: CATSRAGGNQPQHF
CDR3 DNA: TGTGCCACCAGCAGAGCGGGGGGCAATCAGCCCCAGCATTTT

J gene: TRBJ1-5
V gene: TRBV5-1
clone size: -
D gene: -
CDR3 protein: CASSPGAANQPQHF
CDR3 DNA: TGCGCCAGCAGCCCGGGGGCAGCTAATCAGCCCCAGCATTTT

J gene: TRBJ2-5
V gene: TRBV6-2/TRBV6-3
clone size: -
D gene: -
CDR3 protein: CASGPTGETQYF
CDR3 DNA: TGTGCCAGTGGCCCCACGGGGGAGACCCAGTACTTC

J gene: TRBJ1-3
V gene: TRBV2
clone size: many
D gene: -
CDR3 protein: CASSNSGRSGNTIYF
CDR3 DNA: TGTGCCAGCAGTAACTCAGGGCGCTCTGGAAACACCATATATTTT

J gene: TRBJ2-7
V gene: TRBV4-1
clone size: many
D gene: TRBD1
CDR3 protein: CASSQRDRSYEQYF
CDR3 DNA: TGCGCCAGCAGCCAGAGGGACAGGTCCTACGAGCAGTACTTC

J gene: TRBJ1-2
V gene: TRBV27
clone size: many
D gene: TRBD1
CDR3 protein: CASSSGQFRGYTF
CDR3 DNA: TGTGCCAGCAGTTCGGGACAGTTCCGCGGCTACACCTTC

J gene: TRBJ2-5
V gene: TRBV2
clone size: few
D gene: -
CDR3 protein: CASSEELRDSKQGF
CDR3 DNA: TGTGCCAGCAGTGAAGAGCTCCGGGACTCGAAGCAGGGTTTC

J gene: TRBJ2-2
V gene: TRBV2
clone size: many
D gene: -
CDR3 protein: CASSGGRNTGELFF
CDR3 DNA: TGTGCCAGCAGTGGGGGACGGAACACCGGGGAGCTGTTTTTT

J gene: TRBJ2-2
V gene: TRBV6-1
clone size: many
D gene: -
CDR3 protein: CASRTEVTGELFF
CDR3 DNA: TGTGCCAGCCGAACGGAGGTCACCGGGGAGCTGTTTTTT

J gene: TRBJ2-7
V gene: TRBV11-2
clone size: many
D gene: -
CDR3 protein: CASSHGQLYEQYF
CDR3 DNA: TGTGCCAGCAGCCACGGACAGCTCTACGAGCAGTACTTC

J gene: TRBJ2-7
V gene: TRBV7-8
clone size: many
D gene: -
CDR3 protein: CASSFERAYEQYF
CDR3 DNA: TGTGCCAGCAGCTTCGAACGGGCCTACGAGCAGTACTTC

J gene: TRBJ2-5
V gene: TRBV6-5
clone size: many
D gene: TRBD2
CDR3 protein: CASRLTSGGYQETQYF
CDR3 DNA: TGTGCCAGCAGGTTAACTAGCGGGGGTTACCAAGAGACCCAGTACTTC

J gene: TRBJ2-7
V gene: TRBV6-1
clone size: many
D gene: -
CDR3 protein: CASSVGRLSGPRQYF
CDR3 DNA: TGTGCCAGCAGTGTTGGGAGACTTTCGGGTCCACGGCAGTACTTC

J gene: TRBJ2-5
V gene: TRBV12-3/TRBV12-4
clone size: many
D gene: TRBD1
CDR3 protein: CASSPIPGQGDSETQYF
CDR3 DNA: TGTGCCAGCAGTCCCATTCCGGGACAGGGGGATTCGGAGACCCAGTACTTC

J gene: TRBJ2-7
V gene: TRBV27
clone size: many
D gene: TRBD2
CDR3 protein: CASNFAGVNEQYF
CDR3 DNA: TGTGCCAGCAACTTTGCGGGAGTCAACGAGCAGTACTTC

J gene: TRBJ2-2
V gene: TRBV4-1
clone size: many
D gene: -
CDR3 protein: CASSRTRDTGELFF
CDR3 DNA: TGCGCCAGTAGCCGAACCAGGGACACCGGGGAGCTGTTTTTT

J gene: TRBJ2-5
V gene: TRBV11-2
clone size: -
D gene: TRBD2
CDR3 protein: CASSRTSGGAEGGTQYF
CDR3 DNA: TGTGCCAGCAGCCGGACTAGCGGGGGGGCCGAAGGAGGGACCCAGTACTTC

J gene: TRBJ1-5
V gene: TRBV19
clone size: many
D gene: TRBD1
CDR3 protein: CASSPRTGVLTGNQPQHF
CDR3 DNA: TGTGCCAGTAGTCCCCGGACAGGAGTGTTGACGGGCAATCAGCCCCAGCATTTT

J gene: TRBJ2-5
V gene: TRBV5-1
clone size: many
D gene: -
CDR3 protein: CASSELGYQETQYF
CDR3 DNA: TGCGCCAGCAGCGAGTTAGGGTACCAAGAGACCCAGTACTTC

J gene: TRBJ2-5
V gene: TRBV25-1
clone size: -
D gene: TRBD1
CDR3 protein: CASSELQGAGETQYF
CDR3 DNA: TGTGCCAGCAGTGAACTCCAGGGGGCTGGGGAGACCCAGTACTTC

J gene: TRBJ2-2
V gene: TRBV7-6
clone size: few
D gene: TRBD1
CDR3 protein: CASSPRQGAIRGNTGELFF
CDR3 DNA: TGTGCCAGCAGCCCCCGACAGGGGGCCATTCGGGGGAACACCGGGGAGCTGTTTTTT

J gene: TRBJ2-7
V gene: TRBV20-1
clone size: many
D gene: -
CDR3 protein: CSASDGGAAYEQYF
CDR3 DNA: TGCAGTGCTAGTGATGGGGGTGCGGCCTACGAGCAGTACTTC

J gene: TRBJ1-5
V gene: TRBV30
clone size: many
D gene: TRBD1
CDR3 protein: CAWSVQTGNQPQHF
CDR3 DNA: TGTGCCTGGAGTGTACAGACAGGGAATCAGCCCCAGCATTTT

J gene: TRBJ1-6
V gene: TRBV7-2
clone size: many
D gene: TRBD1
CDR3 protein: CASSTRTGDNSPLHF
CDR3 DNA: TGTGCCAGCAGCACCAGGACAGGGGATAATTCACCCCTCCACTTT

J gene: TRBJ1-1
V gene: TRBV18
clone size: many
D gene: TRBD1
CDR3 protein: CASSLQGSRNTEAFF
CDR3 DNA: TGTGCCAGCTCACTACAGGGGAGTAGGAACACTGAAGCTTTCTTT

J gene: TRBJ1-6
V gene: TRBV5-4
clone size: many
D gene: -
CDR3 protein: CASSLDPGSTQLHSPLHF
CDR3 DNA: TGTGCCAGCAGCTTGGATCCGGGATCCACTCAGCTGCATTCACCCCTCCACTTT

J gene: TRBJ1-1
V gene: TRBV5-6
clone size: many
D gene: -
CDR3 protein: CASSLGWGDEAFF
CDR3 DNA: TGTGCCAGCAGCCTAGGGTGGGGTGATGAAGCTTTCTTT